This TCR beta chain was captured in a study of TIL therapy for anti-PD-1-resistant metastatic lung cancer. Study-level information: Progressing patients received lymphodepletion, expanded TIL infusion and IL-2.

The time point: pre-treatment sample, taken before nivolumab and TIL therapy. Sequencing used immunoSEQ v3. TCRdb keeps only in-frame clones here, not all; method: immunoSEQ multiplex PCR. There are about 17,000 clones in the sample; roughly 85% occur only once, and about 2.3% lies in the top ten. This CDR3 is 13 amino acids long. Per the germline V gene, CDR1 is ENHRY and CDR2 is SYGVKD. V shed 9 bases, J shed 7 bases, and the junction held 8 bases outside the gene matches. The V and J genes are TRBV10-3 and TRBJ1-4; TRBD1 matches 7 bases. The TCR comes from a person aged 25-79 years with non-small cell lung cancer. The sequencing used blood, collected at baseline. CDR3: CAINNGDSEKLFF. CDR3 in DNA: TGTGCCATTAATAACGGGGACAGTGAAAAACTGTTTTTT.